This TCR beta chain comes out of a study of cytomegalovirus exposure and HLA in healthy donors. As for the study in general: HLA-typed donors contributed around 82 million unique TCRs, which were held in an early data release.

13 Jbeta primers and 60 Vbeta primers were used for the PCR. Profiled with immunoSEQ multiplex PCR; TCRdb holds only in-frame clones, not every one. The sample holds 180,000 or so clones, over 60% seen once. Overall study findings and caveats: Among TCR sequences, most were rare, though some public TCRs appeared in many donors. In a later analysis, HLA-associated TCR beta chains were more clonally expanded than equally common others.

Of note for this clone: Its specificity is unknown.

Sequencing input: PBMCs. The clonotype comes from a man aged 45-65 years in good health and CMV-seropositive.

The CDR3 DNA sequence: TGTGCCAGCAAGCTAGACAGGTTTGGTAGCGAGCAGTACTTC. It translates to CASKLDRFGSEQYF. The gene calls are TRBV28 and TRBJ2-5; possible D gene TRBD1, 6 bases. The J call may be faulty, since TRBJ2-7 better matches the DNA end. The germline V gene encodes CDR1 MDHEN and CDR2 SYDVKM. The CDR3 spans 14 residues.